Each of the 5 T cell receptor beta chains below was sequenced from the same sample in a study of chemoradiotherapy in HPV16-positive cancers (dated by TCRdb to the early 2020s). The library was obtained by the immunoSEQ multiplex PCR assay. TCRdb limited this immuneACCESS table to in-frame rearrangements with V and J called. A share of clones is missing; checked studies link under half to unresolved V genes, and the rest is unexplained. Counted in this sample were about 53,000 clones; about nine tenths of them appeared once. The ten top clones hold 2.5% to 4% of the sample. Sequences were derived from blood, sampled from a patient who underwent chemoradiotherapy. The receptors stem from a human donor with HPV-associated anogenital cancer.

The V gene is TRBV11-3, the J gene TRBJ1-2; D is ambiguous. The ends were cut back, 0 bases at V and 5 bases at J, with 7 bases in the middle. Germline V gives CDR1 SGHNT, CDR2 YENEEA. This CDR3 region has 13 residues. In nucleotides, the CDR3 is TGTGCCAGCAGCTTAGATAACAGTTATGGCTACACCTTC. It yields the protein CASSLDNSYGYTF.

V gene TRBV7-3 combines with J gene TRBJ2-1; D is ambiguous. The CDR3 is 13 amino acids. V was trimmed by 0 bases and J by 15 bases, leaving 15 bases between them. Germline V gene sequence: CDR1 SGHTA, CDR2 FQGTGA. The CDR3 loop reads CASSLTGGVSLFF. The CDR3 DNA reads TGTGCCAGCAGCTTAACGGGTGGTGTCTCCCTGTTCTTC.

The chain couples TRBV6-5 to TRBJ2-3; TRBD1 is a possible D gene (5 bases). V lost 5 bases to trimming and J lost 5 bases, with 14 bases between them. The CDR3 has 14 amino acids. CDR1 is MNHEY and CDR2 is SVGAGI in the germline V gene. The CDR3 nucleotides are TGTGCCAGCAGTCGACAGTCCTATATAGATACGCAGTATTTT. Translation gives CASSRQSYIDTQYF.

The gene calls are TRBV5-1 and TRBJ2-5, with D perhaps TRBD1 (6 bases). Germline lookup yields CDR1 SGHRS and CDR2 YFSETQ. The V end lost 0 bases, the J end lost 0 bases, and 9 bases lay between the germline ends. The CDR3 extends over 15 amino acids. CDR3 amino acids: CASSLEGHNQETQYF. The CDR3 DNA sequence: TGCGCCAGCAGCTTGGAGGGACATAACCAAGAGACCCAGTACTTC.

This CDR3 reads CATGTGIGEKLFF. Written as DNA, the CDR3 is TGTGCCACCGGGACAGGGATAGGTGAAAAACTGTTTTTT. J is TRBJ1-4 and V is TRBV6-6; 9 nucleotides agree with TRBD1. The CDR3 spans 13 residues. Per germline, CDR1 MNHNY and CDR2 SVGAGI (reference sequence). V was clipped by 10 bases and J by 7 bases; unmatched bases: 7.